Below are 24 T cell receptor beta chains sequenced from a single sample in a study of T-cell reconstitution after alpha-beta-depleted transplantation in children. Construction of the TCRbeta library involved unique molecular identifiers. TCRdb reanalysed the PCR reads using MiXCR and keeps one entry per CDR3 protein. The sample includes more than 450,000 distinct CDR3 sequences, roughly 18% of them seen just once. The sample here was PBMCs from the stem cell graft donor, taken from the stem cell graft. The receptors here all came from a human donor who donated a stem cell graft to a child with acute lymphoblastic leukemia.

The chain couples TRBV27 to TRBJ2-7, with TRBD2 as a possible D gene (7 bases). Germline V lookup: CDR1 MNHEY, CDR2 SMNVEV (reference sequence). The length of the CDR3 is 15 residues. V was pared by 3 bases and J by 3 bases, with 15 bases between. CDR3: CASSFGGLISYEQYF. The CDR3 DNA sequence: TGTGCCAGCAGTTTCGGGGGGCTTATAAGCTACGAGCAGTACTTC.

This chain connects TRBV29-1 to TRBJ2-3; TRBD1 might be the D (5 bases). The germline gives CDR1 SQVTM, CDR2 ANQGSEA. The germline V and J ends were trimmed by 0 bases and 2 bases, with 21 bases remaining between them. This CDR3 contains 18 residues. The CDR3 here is CSVEDDRIGLRSTDTQYF. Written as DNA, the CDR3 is TGCAGCGTTGAAGATGACAGAATCGGATTAAGGTCCACAGATACGCAGTATTTT.

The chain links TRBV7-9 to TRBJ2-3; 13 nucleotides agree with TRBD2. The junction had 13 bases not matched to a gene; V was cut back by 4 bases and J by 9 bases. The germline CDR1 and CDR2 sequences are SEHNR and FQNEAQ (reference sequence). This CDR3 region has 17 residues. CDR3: CASSYSPGLAGVSTQYF. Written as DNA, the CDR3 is TGTGCCAGCAGCTATTCTCCCGGACTAGCGGGAGTATCGACGCAGTATTTT.

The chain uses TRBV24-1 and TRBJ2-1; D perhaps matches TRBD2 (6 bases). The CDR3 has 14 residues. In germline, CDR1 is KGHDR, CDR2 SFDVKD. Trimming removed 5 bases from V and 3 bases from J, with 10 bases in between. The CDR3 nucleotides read TGTGCCACCAGTGTCGGGCGGGGCTACAATGAGCAGTTCTTC. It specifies CATSVGRGYNEQFF.

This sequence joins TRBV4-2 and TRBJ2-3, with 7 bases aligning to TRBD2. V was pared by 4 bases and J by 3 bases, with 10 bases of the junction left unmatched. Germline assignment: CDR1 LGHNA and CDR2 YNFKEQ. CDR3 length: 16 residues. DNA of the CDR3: TGTGCCAGCAGCCTCAAGAGCGGGGCCGGGACAGATACGCAGTATTTT. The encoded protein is CASSLKSGAGTDTQYF.

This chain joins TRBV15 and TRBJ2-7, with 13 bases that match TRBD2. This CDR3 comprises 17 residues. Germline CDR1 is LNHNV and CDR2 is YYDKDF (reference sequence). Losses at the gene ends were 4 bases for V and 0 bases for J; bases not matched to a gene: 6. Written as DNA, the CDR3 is TGTGCCACCAGCAAAACTCGGACTAGCGGGAGCTCCTACGAGCAGTACTTC. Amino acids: CATSKTRTSGSSYEQYF.

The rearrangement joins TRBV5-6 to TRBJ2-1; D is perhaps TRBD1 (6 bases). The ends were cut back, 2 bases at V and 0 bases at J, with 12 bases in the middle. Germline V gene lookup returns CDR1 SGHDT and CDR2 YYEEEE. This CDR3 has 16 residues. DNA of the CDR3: TGTGCCAGCAGCTTAGAAACAGGGATCTCCTACAATGAGCAGTTCTTC. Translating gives CASSLETGISYNEQFF.

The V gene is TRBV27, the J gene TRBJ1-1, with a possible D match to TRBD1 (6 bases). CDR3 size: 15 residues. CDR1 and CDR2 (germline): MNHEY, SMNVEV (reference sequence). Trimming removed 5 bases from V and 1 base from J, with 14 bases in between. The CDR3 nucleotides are TGTGCCAGCAGTCCCCCGGACAGTCAGAACACTGAAGCTTTCTTT. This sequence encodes CASSPPDSQNTEAFF.

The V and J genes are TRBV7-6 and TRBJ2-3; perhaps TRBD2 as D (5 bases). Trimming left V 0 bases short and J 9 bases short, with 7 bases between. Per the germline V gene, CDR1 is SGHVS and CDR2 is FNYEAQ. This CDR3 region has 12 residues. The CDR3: CASSLAPGTQYF. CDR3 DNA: TGTGCCAGCAGCTTAGCGCCGGGGACGCAGTATTTT.

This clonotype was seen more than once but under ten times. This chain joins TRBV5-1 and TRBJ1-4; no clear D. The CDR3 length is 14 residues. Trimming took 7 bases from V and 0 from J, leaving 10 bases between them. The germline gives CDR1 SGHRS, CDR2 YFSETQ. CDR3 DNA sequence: TGCGCCAGCGGGTCGGGTGCAACTAATGAAAAACTGTTTTTT. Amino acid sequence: CASGSGATNEKLFF.

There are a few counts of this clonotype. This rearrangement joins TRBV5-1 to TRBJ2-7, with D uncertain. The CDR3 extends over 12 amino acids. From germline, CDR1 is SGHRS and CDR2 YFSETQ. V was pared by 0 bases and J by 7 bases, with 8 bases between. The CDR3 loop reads CASSLDSSEQYF. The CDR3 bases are TGCGCCAGCAGCTTGGATTCTAGTGAGCAGTACTTC.

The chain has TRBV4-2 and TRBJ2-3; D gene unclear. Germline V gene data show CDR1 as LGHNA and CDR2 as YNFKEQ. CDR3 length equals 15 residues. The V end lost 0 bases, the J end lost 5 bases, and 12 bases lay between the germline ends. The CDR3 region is CASSQDWKGQDTQYF. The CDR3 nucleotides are TGTGCCAGCAGCCAAGATTGGAAGGGCCAAGATACGCAGTATTTT.

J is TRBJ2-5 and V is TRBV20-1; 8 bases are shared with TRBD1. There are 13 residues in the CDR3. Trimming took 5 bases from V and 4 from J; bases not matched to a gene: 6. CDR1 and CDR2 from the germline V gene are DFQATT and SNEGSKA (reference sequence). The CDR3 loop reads CSAVGTGGETQYF. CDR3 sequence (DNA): TGCAGTGCTGTTGGGACAGGAGGAGAGACCCAGTACTTC.

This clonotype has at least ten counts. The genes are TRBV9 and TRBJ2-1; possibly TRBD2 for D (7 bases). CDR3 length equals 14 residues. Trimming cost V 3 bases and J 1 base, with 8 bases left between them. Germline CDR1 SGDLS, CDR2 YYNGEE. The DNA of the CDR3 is TGTGCCAGCAGCGAGGGGGGGTCCTACAATGAGCAGTTCTTC. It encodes CASSEGGSYNEQFF.

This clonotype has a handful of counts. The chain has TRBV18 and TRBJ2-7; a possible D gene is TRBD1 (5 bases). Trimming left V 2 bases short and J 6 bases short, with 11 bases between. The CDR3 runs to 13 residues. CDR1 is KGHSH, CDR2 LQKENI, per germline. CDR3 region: CASSPIVGREQYF. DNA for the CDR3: TGTGCCAGCTCACCAATAGTGGGGCGCGAGCAGTACTTC.

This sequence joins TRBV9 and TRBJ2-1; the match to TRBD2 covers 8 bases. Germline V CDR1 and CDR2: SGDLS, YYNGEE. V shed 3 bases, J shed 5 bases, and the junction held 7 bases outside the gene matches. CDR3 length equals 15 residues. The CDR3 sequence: CASSGGLAGHNEQFF. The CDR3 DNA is TGTGCCAGCAGCGGCGGACTAGCTGGCCACAATGAGCAGTTCTTC.

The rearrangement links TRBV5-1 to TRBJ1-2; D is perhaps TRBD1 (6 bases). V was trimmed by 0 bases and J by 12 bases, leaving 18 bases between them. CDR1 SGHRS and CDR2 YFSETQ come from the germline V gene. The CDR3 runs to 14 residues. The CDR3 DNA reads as TGCGCCAGCAGCTTGGCGGGGGCCCAGCCCCCCCACACCTTC. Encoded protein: CASSLAGAQPPHTF.

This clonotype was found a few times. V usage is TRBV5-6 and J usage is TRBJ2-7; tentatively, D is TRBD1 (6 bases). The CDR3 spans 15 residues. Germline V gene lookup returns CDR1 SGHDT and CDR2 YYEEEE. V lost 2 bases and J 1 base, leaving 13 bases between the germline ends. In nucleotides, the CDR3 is TGTGCCAGCAGCTTCGGGGTGGACAGTTCCTACGAGCAGTACTTC. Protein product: CASSFGVDSSYEQYF.

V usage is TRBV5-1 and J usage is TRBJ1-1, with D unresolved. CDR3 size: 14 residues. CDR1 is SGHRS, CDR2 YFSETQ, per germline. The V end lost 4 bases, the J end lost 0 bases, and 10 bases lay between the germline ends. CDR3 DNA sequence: TGCGCCAGCAGCCCCGCCCGGATGAACACTGAAGCTTTCTTT. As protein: CASSPARMNTEAFF.

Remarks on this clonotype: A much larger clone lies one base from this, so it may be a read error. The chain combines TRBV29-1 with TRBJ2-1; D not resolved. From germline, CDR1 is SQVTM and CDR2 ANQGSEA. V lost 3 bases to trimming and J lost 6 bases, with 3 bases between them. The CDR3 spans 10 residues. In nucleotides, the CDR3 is TGCAGCGTTGACGGCAATGAGCAGTTCTTC. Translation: CSVDGNEQFF.

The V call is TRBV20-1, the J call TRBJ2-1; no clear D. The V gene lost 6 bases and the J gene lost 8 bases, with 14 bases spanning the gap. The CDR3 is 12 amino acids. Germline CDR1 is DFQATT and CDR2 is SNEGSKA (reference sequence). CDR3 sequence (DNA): TGCAGTGCCCCCCCCCTAGGAGATGAGCAGTTCTTC. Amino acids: CSAPPLGDEQFF.

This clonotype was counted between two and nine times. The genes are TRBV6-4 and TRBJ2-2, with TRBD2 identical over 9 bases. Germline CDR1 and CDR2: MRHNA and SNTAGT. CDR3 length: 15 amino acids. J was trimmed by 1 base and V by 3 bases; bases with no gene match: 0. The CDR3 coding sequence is TGTGCCAGCAGTGAACTAGCGGGGAACACCGGGGAGCTGTTTTTT. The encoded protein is CASSELAGNTGELFF.

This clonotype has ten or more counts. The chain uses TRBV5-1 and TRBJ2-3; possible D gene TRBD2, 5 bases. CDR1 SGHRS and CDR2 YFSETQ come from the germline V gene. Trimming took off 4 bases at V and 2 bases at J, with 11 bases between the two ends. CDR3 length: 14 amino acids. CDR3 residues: CASSPGLPTDTQYF. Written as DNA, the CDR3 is TGCGCCAGCAGCCCTGGACTGCCCACAGATACGCAGTATTTT.

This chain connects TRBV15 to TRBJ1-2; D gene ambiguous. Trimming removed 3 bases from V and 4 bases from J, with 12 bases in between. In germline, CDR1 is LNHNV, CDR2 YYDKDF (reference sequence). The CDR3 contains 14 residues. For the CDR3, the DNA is TGTGCCACCAGCAGGGAAGCCGGCCCCTATGGCTACACCTTC. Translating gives CATSREAGPYGYTF. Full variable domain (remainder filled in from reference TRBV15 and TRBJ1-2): DAMVIQNPRYQVTQFGKPVTLSCSQTLNHNVMYWYQQKSSQAPKLLFHYYDKDFNNEADTPDNFQSRRPNTSFCFLDIRSPGLGDTAMYLCATSREAGPYGYTFGSGTRLTVV.